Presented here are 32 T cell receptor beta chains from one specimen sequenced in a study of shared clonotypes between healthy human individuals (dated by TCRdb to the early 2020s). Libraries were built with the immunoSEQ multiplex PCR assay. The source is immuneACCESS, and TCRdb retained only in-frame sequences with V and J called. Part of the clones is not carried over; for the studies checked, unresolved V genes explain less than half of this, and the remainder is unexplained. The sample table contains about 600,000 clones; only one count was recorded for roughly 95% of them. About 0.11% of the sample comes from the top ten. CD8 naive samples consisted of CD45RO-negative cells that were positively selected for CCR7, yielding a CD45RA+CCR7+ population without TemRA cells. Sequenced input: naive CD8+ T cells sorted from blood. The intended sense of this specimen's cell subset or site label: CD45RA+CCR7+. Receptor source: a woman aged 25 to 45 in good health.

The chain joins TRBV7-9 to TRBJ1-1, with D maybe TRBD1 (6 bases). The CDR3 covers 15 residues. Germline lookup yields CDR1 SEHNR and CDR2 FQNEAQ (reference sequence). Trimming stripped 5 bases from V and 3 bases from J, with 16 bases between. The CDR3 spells CASSPTGFRYTEAFF. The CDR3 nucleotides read TGTGCCAGCAGCCCAACAGGGTTTCGTTACACTGAAGCTTTCTTT.

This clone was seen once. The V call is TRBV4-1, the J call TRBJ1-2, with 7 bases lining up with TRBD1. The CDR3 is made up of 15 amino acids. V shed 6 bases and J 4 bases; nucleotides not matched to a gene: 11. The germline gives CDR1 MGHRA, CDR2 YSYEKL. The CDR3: CASRPTGEFSYGYTF. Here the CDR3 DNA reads TGCGCCAGCAGACCAACAGGGGAGTTTAGCTATGGCTACACCTTC.

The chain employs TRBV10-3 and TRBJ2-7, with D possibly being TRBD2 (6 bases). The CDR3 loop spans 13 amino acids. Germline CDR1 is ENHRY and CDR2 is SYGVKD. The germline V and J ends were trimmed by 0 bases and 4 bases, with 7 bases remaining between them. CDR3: CAISESGRYEQYF. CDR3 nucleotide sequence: TGTGCCATCAGTGAGTCGGGGAGGTACGAGCAGTACTTC.

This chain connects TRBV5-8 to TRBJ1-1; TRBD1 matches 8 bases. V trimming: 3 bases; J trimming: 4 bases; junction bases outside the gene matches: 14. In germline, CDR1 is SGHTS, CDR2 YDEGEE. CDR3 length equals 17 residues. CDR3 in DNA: TGTGCCAGCAGCTATCATATTTCACAGGGGGATGGCACTGAAGCTTTCTTT. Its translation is CASSYHISQGDGTEAFF.

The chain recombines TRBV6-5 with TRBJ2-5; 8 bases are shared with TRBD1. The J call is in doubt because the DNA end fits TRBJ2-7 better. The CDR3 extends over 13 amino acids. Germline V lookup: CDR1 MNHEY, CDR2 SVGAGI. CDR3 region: CASKQGGTYEQYF. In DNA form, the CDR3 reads TGTGCCAGCAAACAGGGGGGAACCTACGAGCAGTACTTC.

The CDR3: CASRGGSDTQYF. In nucleotides, the CDR3 is TGTGCCAGCAGAGGGGGTTCAGATACGCAGTATTTT. This chain connects TRBV9 to TRBJ2-3, with D possibly TRBD1 on 6 matching bases. V was pared by 5 bases and J by 4 bases, with 8 bases between. This CDR3 comprises 12 residues. Germline V gene data show CDR1 as SGDLS and CDR2 as YYNGEE. Full variable domain (remainder filled in from reference TRBV9 and TRBJ2-3): DSGVTQTPKHLITATGQRVTLRCSPRSGDLSVYWYQQSLDQGLQFLIQYYNGEERAKGNILERFSAQQFPDLHSELNLSSLELGDSALYFCASRGGSDTQYFGPGTRLTVL.

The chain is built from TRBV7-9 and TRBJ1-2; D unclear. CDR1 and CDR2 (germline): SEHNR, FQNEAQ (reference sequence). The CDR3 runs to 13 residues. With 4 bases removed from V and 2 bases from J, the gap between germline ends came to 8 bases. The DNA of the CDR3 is TGTGCCAGCAGCTCCCCCGAGAACTATGGCTACACCTTC. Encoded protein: CASSSPENYGYTF.

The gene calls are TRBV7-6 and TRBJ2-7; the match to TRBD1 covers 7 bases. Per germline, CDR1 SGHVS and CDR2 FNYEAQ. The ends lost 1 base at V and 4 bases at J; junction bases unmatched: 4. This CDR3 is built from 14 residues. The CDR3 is CASSLGQGKYEQYF. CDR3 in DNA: TGTGCCAGCAGCTTAGGACAGGGCAAGTACGAGCAGTACTTC.

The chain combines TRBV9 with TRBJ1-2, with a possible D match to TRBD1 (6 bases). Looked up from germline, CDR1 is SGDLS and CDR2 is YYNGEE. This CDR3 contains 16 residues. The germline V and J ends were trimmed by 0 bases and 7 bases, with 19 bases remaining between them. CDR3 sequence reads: CASSVAIGGASFGYTF. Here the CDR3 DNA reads TGTGCCAGCAGCGTAGCCATTGGGGGCGCAAGTTTTGGCTACACCTTC.

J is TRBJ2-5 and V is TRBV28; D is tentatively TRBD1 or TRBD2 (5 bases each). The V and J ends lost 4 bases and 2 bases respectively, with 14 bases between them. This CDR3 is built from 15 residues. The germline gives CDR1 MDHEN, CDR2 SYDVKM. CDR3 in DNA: TGTGCCAGCAGTTACGTCAGGGACGTTCAAGAGACCCAGTACTTC. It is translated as CASSYVRDVQETQYF. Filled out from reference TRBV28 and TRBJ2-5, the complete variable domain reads DVKVTQSSRYLVKRTGEKVFLECVQDMDHENMFWYRQDPGLGLRLIYFSYDVKMKEKGDIPEGYSVSREKKERFSLILESASTNQTSMYLCASSYVRDVQETQYFGPGTRLLVL.

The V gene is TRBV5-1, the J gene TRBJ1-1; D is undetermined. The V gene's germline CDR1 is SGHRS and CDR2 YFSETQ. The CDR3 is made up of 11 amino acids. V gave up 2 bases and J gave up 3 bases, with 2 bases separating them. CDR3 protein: CASSLDTEAFF. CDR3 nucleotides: TGCGCCAGCAGCTTAGACACTGAAGCTTTCTTT. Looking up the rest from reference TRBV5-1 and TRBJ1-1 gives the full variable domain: KAGVTQTPRYLIKTRGQQVTLSCSPISGHRSVSWYQQTPGQGLQFLFEYFSETQRNKGNFPGRFSGRQFSNSRSEMNVSTLELGDSALYLCASSLDTEAFFGQGTRLTVV.

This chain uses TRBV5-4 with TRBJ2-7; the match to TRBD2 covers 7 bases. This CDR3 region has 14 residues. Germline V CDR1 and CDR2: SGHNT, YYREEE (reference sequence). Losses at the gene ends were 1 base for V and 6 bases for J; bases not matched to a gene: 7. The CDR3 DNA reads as TGTGCCAGCAGCTTGTCGATAGCGGGTGGCGAGCAGTACTTC. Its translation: CASSLSIAGGEQYF.

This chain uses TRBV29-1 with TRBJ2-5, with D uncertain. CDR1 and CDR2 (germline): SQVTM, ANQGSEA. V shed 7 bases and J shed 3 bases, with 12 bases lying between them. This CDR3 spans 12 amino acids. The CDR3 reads CSAWTTKETQYF. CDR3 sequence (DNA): TGCAGCGCTTGGACGACCAAAGAGACCCAGTACTTC.

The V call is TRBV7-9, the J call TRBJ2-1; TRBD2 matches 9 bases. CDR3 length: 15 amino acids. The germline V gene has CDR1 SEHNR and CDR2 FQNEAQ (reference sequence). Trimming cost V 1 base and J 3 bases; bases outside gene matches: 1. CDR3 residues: CASSLGSGSYNEQFF. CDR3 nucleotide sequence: TGTGCCAGCAGCTTAGGTAGCGGGAGCTACAATGAGCAGTTCTTC.

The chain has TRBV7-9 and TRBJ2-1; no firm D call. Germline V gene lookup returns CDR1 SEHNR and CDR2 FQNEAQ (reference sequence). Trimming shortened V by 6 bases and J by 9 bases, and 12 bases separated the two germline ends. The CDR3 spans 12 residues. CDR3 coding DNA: TGTGCCAGCAGTCACACTTTATCTGAGCAGTTCTTC. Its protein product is CASSHTLSEQFF.

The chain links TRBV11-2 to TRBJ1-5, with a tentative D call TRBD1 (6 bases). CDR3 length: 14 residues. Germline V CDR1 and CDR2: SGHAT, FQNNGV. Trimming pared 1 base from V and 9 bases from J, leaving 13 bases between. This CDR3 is CASSLGQGRGPQHF. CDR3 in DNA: TGTGCCAGCAGCTTAGGGCAGGGGCGAGGGCCCCAGCATTTT.

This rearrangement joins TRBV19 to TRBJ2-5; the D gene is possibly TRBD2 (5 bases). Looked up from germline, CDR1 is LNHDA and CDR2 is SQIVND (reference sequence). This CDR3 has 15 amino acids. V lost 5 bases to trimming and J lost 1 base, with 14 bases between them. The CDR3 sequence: CASSDGWSGQETQYF. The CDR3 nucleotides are TGTGCCAGTAGTGACGGGTGGAGCGGCCAAGAGACCCAGTACTTC.

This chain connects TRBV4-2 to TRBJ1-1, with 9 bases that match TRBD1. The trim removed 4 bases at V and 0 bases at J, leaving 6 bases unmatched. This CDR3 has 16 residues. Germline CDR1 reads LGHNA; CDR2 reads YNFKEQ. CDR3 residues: CASSPEGQGLNTEAFF. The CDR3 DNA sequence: TGTGCCAGCAGCCCCGAGGGACAGGGCTTGAACACTGAAGCTTTCTTT.

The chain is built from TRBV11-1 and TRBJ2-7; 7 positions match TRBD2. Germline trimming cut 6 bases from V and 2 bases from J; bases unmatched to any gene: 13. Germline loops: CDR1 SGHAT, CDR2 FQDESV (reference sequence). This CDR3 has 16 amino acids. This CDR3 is CASSSLLRGFTYEQYF. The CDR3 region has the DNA TGTGCCAGCAGTTCCCTCCTGCGGGGGTTCACCTACGAGCAGTACTTC.

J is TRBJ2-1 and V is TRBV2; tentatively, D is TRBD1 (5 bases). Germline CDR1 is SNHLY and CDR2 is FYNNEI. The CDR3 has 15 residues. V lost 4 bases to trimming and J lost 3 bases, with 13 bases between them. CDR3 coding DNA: TGTGCCAGCAGTGGGACCCCAAGGGGCTACAATGAGCAGTTCTTC. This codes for CASSGTPRGYNEQFF.

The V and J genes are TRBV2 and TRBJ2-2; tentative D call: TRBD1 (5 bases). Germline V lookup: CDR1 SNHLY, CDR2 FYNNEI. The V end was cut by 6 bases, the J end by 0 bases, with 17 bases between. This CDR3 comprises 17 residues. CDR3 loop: CASSGQWLGANTGELFF. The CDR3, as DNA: TGTGCCAGCAGCGGACAATGGCTCGGCGCGAACACCGGGGAGCTGTTTTTT.

The CDR3 loop reads CASSPRLAGGPTSTDTQYF. The CDR3 DNA is TGTGCCAGCAGCCCGCGCCTAGCGGGAGGACCCACTAGCACAGATACGCAGTATTTT. The V gene is TRBV7-9, the J gene TRBJ2-3; TRBD2 aligns across 11 bases. In germline, CDR1 is SEHNR, CDR2 FQNEAQ (reference sequence). The CDR3 runs 19 residues. V lost 5 bases and J lost 0; bases outside the gene matches: 13. Combining the CDR3 with reference TRBV7-9 and TRBJ2-3 gives the whole variable domain DTGVSQNPRHKITKRGQNVTFRCDPISEHNRLYWYRQTLGQGPEFLTYFQNEAQLEKSRLLSDRFSAERPKGSFSTLEIQRTEQGDSAMYLCASSPRLAGGPTSTDTQYFGPGTRLTVL.

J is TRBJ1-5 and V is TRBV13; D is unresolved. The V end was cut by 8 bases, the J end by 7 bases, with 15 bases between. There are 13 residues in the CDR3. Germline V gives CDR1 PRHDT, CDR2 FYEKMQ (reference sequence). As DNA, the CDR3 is TGTGCCAGCGCCCTCGGTAAGACCCAGCCCCAGCATTTT. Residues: CASALGKTQPQHF.

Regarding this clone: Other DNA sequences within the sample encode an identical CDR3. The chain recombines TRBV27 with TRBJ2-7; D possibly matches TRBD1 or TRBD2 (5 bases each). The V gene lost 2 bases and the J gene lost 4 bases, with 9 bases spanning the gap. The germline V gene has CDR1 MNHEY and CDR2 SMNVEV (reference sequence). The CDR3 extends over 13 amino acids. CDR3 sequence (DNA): TGTGCCAGCAGTTTAGCCGGGGCGTACGAGCAGTACTTC. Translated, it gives CASSLAGAYEQYF.

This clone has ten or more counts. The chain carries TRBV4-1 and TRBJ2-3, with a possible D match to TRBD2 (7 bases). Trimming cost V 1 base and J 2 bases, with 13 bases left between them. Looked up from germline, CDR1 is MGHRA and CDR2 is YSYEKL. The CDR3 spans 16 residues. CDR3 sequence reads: CASSQGGGGFTDTQYF. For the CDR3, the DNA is TGCGCCAGCAGCCAAGGGGGGGGCGGTTTCACAGATACGCAGTATTTT.

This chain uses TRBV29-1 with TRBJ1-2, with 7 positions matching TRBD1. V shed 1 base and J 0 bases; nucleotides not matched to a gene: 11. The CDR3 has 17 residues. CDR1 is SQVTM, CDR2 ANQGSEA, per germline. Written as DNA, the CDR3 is TGCAGCGTTGAAGGGGAGGGGGCGCAGGGGTCTAACTATGGCTACACCTTC. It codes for CSVEGEGAQGSNYGYTF.

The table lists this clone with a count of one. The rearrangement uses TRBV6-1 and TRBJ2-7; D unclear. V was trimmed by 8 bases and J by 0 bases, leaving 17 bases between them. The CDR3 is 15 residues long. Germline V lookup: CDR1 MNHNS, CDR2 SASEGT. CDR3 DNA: TGTGCCAGCGGAGCCCTCCTGGGAAGCTCCTACGAGCAGTACTTC. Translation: CASGALLGSSYEQYF.

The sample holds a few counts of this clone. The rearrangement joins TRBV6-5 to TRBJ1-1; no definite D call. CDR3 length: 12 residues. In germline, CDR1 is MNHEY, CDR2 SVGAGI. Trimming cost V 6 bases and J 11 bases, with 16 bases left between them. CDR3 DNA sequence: TGTGCCAGCAGCCCTAACTTAGAATCGGCTTTCTTT. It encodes CASSPNLESAFF.

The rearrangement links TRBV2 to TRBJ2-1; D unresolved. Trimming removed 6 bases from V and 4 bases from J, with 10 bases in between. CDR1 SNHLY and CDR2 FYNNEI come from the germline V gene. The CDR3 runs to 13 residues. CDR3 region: CASSVRRYNEQFF. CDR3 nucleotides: TGTGCCAGCAGCGTCCGCCGATACAATGAGCAGTTCTTC.

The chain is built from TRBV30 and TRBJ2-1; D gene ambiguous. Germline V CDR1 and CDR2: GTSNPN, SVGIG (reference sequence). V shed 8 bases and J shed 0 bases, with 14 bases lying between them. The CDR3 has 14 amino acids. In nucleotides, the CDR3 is TGTGCCGCCGCACGGGTTAGCTCCTACAATGAGCAGTTCTTC. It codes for CAAARVSSYNEQFF.

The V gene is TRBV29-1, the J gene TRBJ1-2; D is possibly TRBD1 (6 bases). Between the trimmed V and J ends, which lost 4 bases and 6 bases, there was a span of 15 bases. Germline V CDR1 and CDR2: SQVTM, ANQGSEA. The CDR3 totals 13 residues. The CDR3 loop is CSVVSEGVNGYTF. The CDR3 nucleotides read TGCAGCGTTGTATCGGAGGGGGTGAATGGCTACACCTTC.

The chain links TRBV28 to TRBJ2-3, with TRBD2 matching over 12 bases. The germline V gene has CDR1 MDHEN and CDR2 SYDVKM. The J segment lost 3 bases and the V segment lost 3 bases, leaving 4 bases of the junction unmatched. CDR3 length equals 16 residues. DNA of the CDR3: TGTGCCAGCAGTTTTCTAGCGGGAGGGCCTACAGATACGCAGTATTTT. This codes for CASSFLAGGPTDTQYF.